A single sample gave rise to the 10 T cell receptor beta chains below, sequenced in a study of cytomegalovirus exposure and HLA in healthy donors. Clones were read by immunoSEQ multiplex PCR, and TCRdb kept only the in-frame ones, dropping some. Of 80,000 to 95,000 clones listed, around 96% are singletons. The sample taken for sequencing was PBMCs. These receptors originate from a woman between 18 and 29 years old in good health and CMV-seronegative.

The chain links TRBV4-2 to TRBJ1-4; D possibly corresponds to TRBD1 (5 bases). The V gene lost 3 bases and the J gene lost 7 bases, with 21 bases spanning the gap. The length of the CDR3 is 17 residues. Germline V gene data show CDR1 as LGHNA and CDR2 as YNFKEQ. CDR3 bases: TGTGCCAGCAGCCAGGAGGCTGCCGTGGGGGGAAGTGAAAAACTGTTTTTT. Its translation is CASSQEAAVGGSEKLFF.

The V gene is TRBV7-9, the J gene TRBJ1-1; D is possibly TRBD1 (5 bases). V lost 3 bases and J lost 4, with 12 bases in between. The CDR3 sequence is 14 residues long. CDR1 is SEHNR, CDR2 FQNEAQ, per germline (reference sequence). For the CDR3, the DNA is TGTGCCAGCAGCTTCACAGGAGGGAGCACTGAAGCTTTCTTT. This sequence encodes CASSFTGGSTEAFF. Together with reference TRBV7-9 and TRBJ1-1, the CDR3 gives the full variable domain: DTGVSQNPRHKITKRGQNVTFRCDPISEHNRLYWYRQTLGQGPEFLTYFQNEAQLEKSRLLSDRFSAERPKGSFSTLEIQRTEQGDSAMYLCASSFTGGSTEAFFGQGTRLTVV.

The rearrangement uses TRBV19 and TRBJ1-6; 7 nucleotides align to TRBD1. From germline, CDR1 is LNHDA and CDR2 SQIVND (reference sequence). This CDR3 has 14 amino acids. Trimming took 4 bases from V and 10 from J; bases not matched to a gene: 7. CDR3 coding DNA: TGTGCCAGTAGTAGGACAGGTAGGGAGTCACCCCTCCACTTT. Its protein product is CASSRTGRESPLHF.

The chain's CDR3 is CASSSLGNTIYF. As DNA, the CDR3 is TGTGCCAGCAGTTCACTTGGAAACACCATATATTTT. The chain has TRBV6-5 and TRBJ1-3; no firm D call. The CDR3 totals 12 residues. V was cut by 4 bases and J by 3 bases, with 4 bases left in between. CDR1 MNHEY and CDR2 SVGAGI come from the germline V gene.

CDR3 in DNA: TGCGCCAGCAGCCGGACTAGCGGGATGGACGAGCAGTACTTC. It yields the protein CASSRTSGMDEQYF. The V call is TRBV10-1, the J call TRBJ2-7; 12 bases line up with TRBD2. Germline V CDR1 and CDR2: WNHNN, SYGVQD (reference sequence). V lost 6 bases and J lost 5; bases outside the gene matches: 5. The CDR3 loop spans 14 amino acids.

This chain joins TRBV11-2 and TRBJ2-7, with a possible D match to TRBD2 (5 bases). V lost 8 bases and J lost 6, with 14 bases in between. Germline assignment: CDR1 SGHAT and CDR2 FQNNGV. The CDR3 runs 12 residues. The CDR3, as DNA: TGTGCCAGCGGGCGGGTCGTACTCGAGCAGTACTTC. Its protein product is CASGRVVLEQYF.

Only one count was recorded for this clone. This rearrangement joins TRBV12-5 to TRBJ2-1, with D possibly matching TRBD2 (6 bases). Germline V CDR1 and CDR2: LGHNT, FRNRAP. The CDR3 totals 15 residues. V shed 3 bases and J shed 8 bases, with 17 bases lying between them. CDR3 in DNA: TGTGCTAGTGGTTTTGGTACCGGGACTGGGGATGAGCAGTTCTTC. It is translated as CASGFGTGTGDEQFF.

The chain uses TRBV25-1 and TRBJ2-4, with D uncertain. Germline values: CDR1 MGHDK, CDR2 SYGVNS. The CDR3 totals 12 residues. Trimming cost V 4 bases and J 9 bases, with 10 bases left between them. This chain's CDR3 is CASSGSTGIQYF. The CDR3 region has the DNA TGTGCCAGCAGTGGGTCCACGGGCATTCAGTACTTC.

The chain joins TRBV20-1 to TRBJ2-3; D perhaps matches TRBD2 (5 bases). CDR3 size: 9 residues. Germline CDR1 is DFQATT and CDR2 is SNEGSKA (reference sequence). DNA of the CDR3: TGCAGCTGGAGGGATACGCAGTATTTT. Translated, it gives CSWRDTQYF.

J is TRBJ2-7 and V is TRBV2; D is perhaps TRBD1 (6 bases). The V end lost 3 bases, the J end lost 0 bases, and 12 bases lay between the germline ends. CDR1 is SNHLY and CDR2 is FYNNEI in the germline V gene. This CDR3 is built from 15 residues. The CDR3 sequence is CASSDDQGSSYEQYF. CDR3 DNA: TGTGCCAGCAGTGATGATCAGGGGAGCTCCTACGAGCAGTACTTC.